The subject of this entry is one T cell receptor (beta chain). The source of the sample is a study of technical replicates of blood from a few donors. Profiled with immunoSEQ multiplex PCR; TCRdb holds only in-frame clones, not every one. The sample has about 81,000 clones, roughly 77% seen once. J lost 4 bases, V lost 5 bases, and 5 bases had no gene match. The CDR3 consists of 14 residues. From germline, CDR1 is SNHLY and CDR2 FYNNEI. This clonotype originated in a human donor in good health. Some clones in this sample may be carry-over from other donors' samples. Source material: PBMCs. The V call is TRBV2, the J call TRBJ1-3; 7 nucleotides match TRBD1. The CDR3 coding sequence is TGTGCCAGCAGTTATGACAGGGAAGGAAACACCATATATTTT. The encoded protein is CASSYDREGNTIYF.